The 22 T cell receptor beta chains given below trace back to one sample, sequenced in a study of vaccination effects on CD4 cells after COVID-19. Prior to sequencing, the ViraFEST assay stimulated PBMC with viral peptide pools, which expanded the antigen-specific CD4+ T cells. A roughly 10-day culture period preceded the isolation of CD4+ T cells. Nucleocapsid antibodies were negative in the vaccine recipients, who had never had SARS-CoV-2 infection. These receptors' antigens are unknown. Profiling relied on immunoSEQ multiplex PCR, and the TCRdb table lists in-frame clones only, not all of them. The sample lists around 25,000 clones, 76% occurring once. Sequencing used CD4+ T cells from PBMCs cultured with HCoV-NL63 spike peptides, obtained before COVID-19 vaccination. These receptors were obtained from a human donor who received a COVID-19 vaccine.

The V and J genes are TRBV10-1 and TRBJ2-2; TRBD1 matches 8 bases. With 5 bases clipped from V and 4 bases from J, the junction kept 6 bases outside the gene matches. This CDR3 is 15 amino acids long. Looked up from germline, CDR1 is WNHNN and CDR2 is SYGVQD (reference sequence). CDR3 loop: CASSRTTGVTGELFF. The CDR3 nucleotides are TGCGCCAGCAGTCGTACGACAGGGGTCACCGGGGAGCTGTTTTTT.

V and J are TRBV19 and TRBJ1-3; perhaps TRBD1 as D (5 bases). The CDR3 totals 15 residues. Germline lookup yields CDR1 LNHDA and CDR2 SQIVND (reference sequence). Trimming removed 1 base from V and 0 bases from J, with 7 bases in between. CDR3 coding DNA: TGTGCCAGTAGTATAGCGGACATCTCTGGAAACACCATATATTTT. Its protein is CASSIADISGNTIYF.

This chain uses TRBV21-1 with TRBJ2-4; the table assigns TRBD1, which was not confirmed against the DNA. TRBV21-1 is annotated as a pseudogene. This CDR3 has 16 residues. The CDR3 DNA follows: TGTGCCAGCAGCAAATCGGAGGGGGCCGCCAAAAACATTCAGTACTTC. It specifies CASSKSEGAAKNIQYF.

This clone has just a few counts. The chain is built from TRBV6-5 and TRBJ2-3; 7 nucleotides match TRBD2. Germline V gives CDR1 MNHEY, CDR2 SVGAGI. This CDR3 region has 14 residues. J gave up 3 bases and V 5 bases, and 5 bases lay outside the gene matches. CDR3 in DNA: TGTGCCAGCAGTCGACTAGCAGATACAGATACGCAGTATTTT. It translates to CASSRLADTDTQYF.

The chain employs TRBV6-4 and TRBJ2-1; 13 nucleotides match TRBD2. The J segment lost 4 bases and the V segment lost 2 bases, leaving 2 bases of the junction unmatched. The germline CDR1 and CDR2 sequences are MRHNA and SNTAGT. This CDR3 contains 16 residues. The CDR3 DNA reads as TGTGCCAGCAGTGACGGACTAGCGGGAGATTACAATGAGCAGTTCTTC. This translates into CASSDGLAGDYNEQFF.

This clone was detected only a few times. V usage is TRBV3-1 (or the pseudogene TRBV3-2) and J usage is TRBJ1-3, with D tentatively TRBD1 (6 bases). CDR1 and CDR2 from the germline V gene are LGHDT and YNNKEL (reference sequence). This CDR3 is 17 amino acids long. V lost 1 base and J lost 4, with 17 bases in between. Written as DNA, the CDR3 is TGTGCCAGCAGCCAAGGACCGGGACAAGGGTCGGGAAACACCATATATTTT. This gives the protein CASSQGPGQGSGNTIYF.

The chain recombines TRBV18 with TRBJ1-1; weak D call: TRBD1 (6 bases). There are 14 residues in the CDR3. Trimming removed 5 bases from V and 2 bases from J, with 12 bases in between. Germline loops: CDR1 KGHSH, CDR2 LQKENI. DNA for the CDR3: TGTGCCAGCTCAACTTACAGGGACAACACTGAAGCTTTCTTT. Translation: CASSTYRDNTEAFF.

CDR3: CASSGLVTQSNQPQHF. CDR3 coding DNA: TGTGCCAGTAGTGGACTTGTGACACAGAGTAATCAGCCCCAGCATTTT. The chain is built from TRBV19 and TRBJ1-5; D unclear. Trimming pared 5 bases from V and 4 bases from J, leaving 18 bases between. From germline, CDR1 is LNHDA and CDR2 SQIVND (reference sequence). The CDR3 has 16 amino acids.

The rearrangement uses TRBV5-6 and TRBJ2-7; D is ambiguous. The V end lost 3 bases, the J end lost 6 bases, and 19 bases lay between the germline ends. The CDR3 is 15 residues long. Germline V gene data show CDR1 as SGHDT and CDR2 as YYEEEE. As DNA, the CDR3 is TGTGCCAGCAGCTACCTGGTATCTGCTACCCTCGAGCAGTACTTC. This encodes CASSYLVSATLEQYF.

The chain recombines TRBV5-1 with TRBJ2-5, with 9 bases fitting TRBD2. With 5 bases clipped from V and 1 base from J, the junction kept 6 bases outside the gene matches. Germline values: CDR1 SGHRS, CDR2 YFSETQ. The CDR3 loop spans 15 amino acids. The CDR3 is CASSSGGHPQETQYF. Written as DNA, the CDR3 is TGCGCCAGCAGTAGCGGGGGCCACCCCCAAGAGACCCAGTACTTC. The full variable domain, completed using reference TRBV5-1 and TRBJ2-5, is KAGVTQTPRYLIKTRGQQVTLSCSPISGHRSVSWYQQTPGQGLQFLFEYFSETQRNKGNFPGRFSGRQFSNSRSEMNVSTLELGDSALYLCASSSGGHPQETQYFGPGTRLLVL.

The chain recombines TRBV24-1 with TRBJ2-3, with 8 bases that match TRBD2. Germline loops: CDR1 KGHDR, CDR2 SFDVKD. V dropped 3 bases and J dropped 5; count of bases not matched to a gene: 6. The CDR3 consists of 15 residues. The CDR3 sequence: CATSDATGGQDTQYF. CDR3 DNA sequence: TGTGCCACCAGTGATGCGACGGGGGGGCAAGATACGCAGTATTTT.

This sequence joins TRBV7-9 and TRBJ2-3; the D gene is possibly TRBD1 (6 bases). V lost 5 bases and J lost 2, with 17 bases in between. There are 16 residues in the CDR3. Germline V gene lookup returns CDR1 SEHNR and CDR2 FQNEAQ (reference sequence). As DNA, the CDR3 is TGTGCCAGCAGCCCAGTACAGGGAATTTACACAGATACGCAGTATTTT. Encoded protein: CASSPVQGIYTDTQYF.

The gene calls are TRBV6-2 or TRBV6-3 and TRBJ2-3; D unclear. Germline V gene lookup returns CDR1 MNHEY and CDR2 SVGEGT. V lost 2 bases and J 3 bases, leaving 12 bases between the germline ends. The CDR3 covers 15 residues. CDR3 loop: CASSYTEVGTDTQYF. CDR3 nucleotides: TGTGCCAGCAGTTACACAGAGGTCGGTACAGATACGCAGTATTTT.

V is TRBV18 and J is TRBJ1-1, with D uncertain. This CDR3 comprises 13 residues. With 4 bases removed from V and 3 bases from J, the gap between germline ends came to 9 bases. Germline loops: CDR1 KGHSH, CDR2 LQKENI. DNA of the CDR3: TGTGCCAGCTCACGAAGATCAGACACTGAAGCTTTCTTT. Amino acids: CASSRRSDTEAFF.

The chain has TRBV4-1 and TRBJ1-4; 10 nucleotides line up with TRBD1. The CDR3 runs 16 residues. V shed 4 bases and J 7 bases; nucleotides not matched to a gene: 9. Germline CDR1 is MGHRA and CDR2 is YSYEKL. CDR3 DNA sequence: TGCGCCAGCAGCCCGTGGACAGGGGGTATAATTGAAAAACTGTTTTTT. Encoded protein: CASSPWTGGIIEKLFF.

On this clone itself: Other DNA sequences in this sample translate to the same CDR3. The CDR3 reads CASSLGQGGQPQHF. The DNA for the CDR3 is TGTGCCAGCAGCTTAGGACAGGGAGGCCAGCCCCAGCATTTT. This sequence joins TRBV7-9 and TRBJ1-5, with 7 bases that match TRBD1. Germline V gene lookup returns CDR1 SEHNR and CDR2 FQNEAQ (reference sequence). The length of the CDR3 is 14 residues. Unmatched junction bases numbered 4, after V lost 1 base and J lost 7 bases.

The chain joins TRBV30 to TRBJ2-3, with no clear D. CDR3 length: 11 amino acids. V dropped 4 bases and J dropped 6 bases, with 8 bases sitting between them. The germline CDR1 and CDR2 sequences are GTSNPN and SVGIG (reference sequence). As DNA, the CDR3 is TGTGCCTGGAAATTTTCCGATACGCAGTATTTT. Encoded protein: CAWKFSDTQYF.

A few counts support this clone. The chain has TRBV5-1 and TRBJ2-7, with D unresolved. Trimming removed 3 bases from V and 1 base from J, with 17 bases in between. Looked up from germline, CDR1 is SGHRS and CDR2 is YFSETQ. CDR3 length: 16 residues. The DNA of the CDR3 is TGCGCCAGCAGCTCCACCAGGCAGTACCCTTCCTACGAGCAGTACTTC. Its protein is CASSSTRQYPSYEQYF.

The rearrangement joins TRBV6-5 to TRBJ2-3; D gene unclear. Germline V gives CDR1 MNHEY, CDR2 SVGAGI. The ends were cut back, 5 bases at V and 2 bases at J, with 14 bases in the middle. The CDR3 contains 15 residues. CDR3 DNA: TGTGCCAGCAGTCCCTCGGTCTGGACCACAGATACGCAGTATTTT. As protein: CASSPSVWTTDTQYF.

The chain recombines TRBV10-3 with TRBJ1-1; the D is unclear. Germline lookup yields CDR1 ENHRY and CDR2 SYGVKD. This CDR3 is built from 10 residues. The V end was cut by 10 bases, the J end by 4 bases, with 7 bases between. The CDR3 DNA follows: TGTGCCACCTATTCCACTGAAGCTTTCTTT. Translation: CATYSTEAFF.

The genes are TRBV12-3 or TRBV12-4 and TRBJ2-2, with unresolved D. V lost 2 bases and J lost 7, with 8 bases in between. The CDR3 runs 13 residues. The CDR3 sequence: CASSLRRNGELFF. The CDR3 nucleotides are TGTGCCAGCAGTTTAAGGCGAAACGGGGAGCTGTTTTTT.

The chain carries TRBV19 and TRBJ2-2; 9 bases map to TRBD1. The junction had 14 bases not matched to a gene; V was cut back by 6 bases and J by 6 bases. Per the germline V gene, CDR1 is LNHDA and CDR2 is SQIVND (reference sequence). This CDR3 has 17 residues. As DNA, the CDR3 is TGTGCCAGTAGGGCTCTGGACAGGGGATTGTTAGCCGGGGAGCTGTTTTTT. As protein: CASRALDRGLLAGELFF.